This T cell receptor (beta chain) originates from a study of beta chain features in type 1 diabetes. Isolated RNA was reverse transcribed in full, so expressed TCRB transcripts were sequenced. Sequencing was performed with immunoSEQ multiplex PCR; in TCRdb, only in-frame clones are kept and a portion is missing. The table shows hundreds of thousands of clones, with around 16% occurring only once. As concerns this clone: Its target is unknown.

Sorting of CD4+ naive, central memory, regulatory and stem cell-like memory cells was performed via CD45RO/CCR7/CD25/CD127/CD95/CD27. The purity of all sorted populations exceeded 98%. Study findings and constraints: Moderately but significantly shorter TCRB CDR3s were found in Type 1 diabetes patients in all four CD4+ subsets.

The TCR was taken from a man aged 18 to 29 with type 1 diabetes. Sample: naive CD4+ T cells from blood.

The CDR3 sequence is CASSNPSISSYNEQFF. CDR3 DNA: TGTGCCAGCAGCAACCCTAGCATAAGCTCCTACAATGAGCAGTTCTTC. The rearrangement joins TRBV9 to TRBJ2-1; D possibly corresponds to TRBD2 (5 bases). The CDR3 covers 16 residues. Germline V gene sequence: CDR1 SGDLS, CDR2 YYNGEE. Trimming took 4 bases from V and 0 from J, leaving 14 bases between them.